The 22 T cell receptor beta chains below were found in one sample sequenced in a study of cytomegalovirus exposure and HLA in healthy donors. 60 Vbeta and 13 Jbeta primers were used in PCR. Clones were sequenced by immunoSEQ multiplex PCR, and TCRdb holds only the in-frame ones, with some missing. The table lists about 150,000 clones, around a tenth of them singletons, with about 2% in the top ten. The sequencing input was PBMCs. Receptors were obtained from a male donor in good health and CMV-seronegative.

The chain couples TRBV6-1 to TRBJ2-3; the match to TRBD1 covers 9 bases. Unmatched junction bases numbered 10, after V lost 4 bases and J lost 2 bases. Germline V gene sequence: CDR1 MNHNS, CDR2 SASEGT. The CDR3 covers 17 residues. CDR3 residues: CASSVQQGAPNTDTQYF. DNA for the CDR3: TGTGCCAGCAGTGTACAACAGGGGGCTCCTAACACAGATACGCAGTATTTT.

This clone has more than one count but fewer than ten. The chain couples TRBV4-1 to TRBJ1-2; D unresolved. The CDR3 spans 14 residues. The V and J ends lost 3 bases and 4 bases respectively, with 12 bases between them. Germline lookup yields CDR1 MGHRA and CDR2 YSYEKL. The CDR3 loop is CASSHPRHFYGYTF. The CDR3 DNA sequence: TGCGCCAGCAGCCACCCGAGACACTTCTATGGCTACACCTTC.

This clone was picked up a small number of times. CDR3 region: CASSSGQGHTIYF. The CDR3 coding sequence is TGTGCCAGCAGTAGCGGACAGGGACACACCATATATTTT. V usage is TRBV28 and J usage is TRBJ1-3, with 8 bases fitting TRBD1. CDR1 is MDHEN, CDR2 SYDVKM, per germline. The CDR3 totals 13 residues. Unmatched junction bases numbered 5, after V lost 5 bases and J lost 8 bases.

The CDR3 sequence: CASSLTRVNQPQHF. The CDR3 DNA sequence: TGTGCCAGCTCCCTTACCCGGGTTAATCAGCCCCAGCATTTT. The V call is TRBV18, the J call TRBJ1-5; D call uncertain. Germline CDR1 reads KGHSH; CDR2 reads LQKENI. The CDR3 has 14 residues. Trimming took off 6 bases at V and 4 bases at J, with 13 bases between the two ends.

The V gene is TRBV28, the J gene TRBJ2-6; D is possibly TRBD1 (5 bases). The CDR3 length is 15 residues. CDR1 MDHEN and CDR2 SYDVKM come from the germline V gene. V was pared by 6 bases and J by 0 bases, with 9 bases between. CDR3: CASSPDSSGANVLTF. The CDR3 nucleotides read TGTGCCAGCAGCCCAGACAGCTCTGGGGCCAACGTCCTGACTTTC.

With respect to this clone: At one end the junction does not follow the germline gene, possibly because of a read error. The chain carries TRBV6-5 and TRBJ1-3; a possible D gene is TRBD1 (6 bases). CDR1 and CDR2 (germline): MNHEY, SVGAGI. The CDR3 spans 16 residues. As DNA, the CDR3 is TGTGCCGGCAGTTACGAGGGGGTTTACTCTGGAAACACCATATATTTT. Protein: CAGSYEGVYSGNTIYF.

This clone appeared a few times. CDR3 sequence reads: CASSEQGQDQPQHF. CDR3 DNA: TGTGCCAGCAGTGAACAGGGTCAGGATCAGCCCCAGCATTTT. V gene TRBV6-1 combines with J gene TRBJ1-5, with a tentative D call TRBD1 (5 bases). This CDR3 has 14 residues. The V end was cut by 2 bases, the J end by 5 bases, with 10 bases between. Germline values: CDR1 MNHNS, CDR2 SASEGT.

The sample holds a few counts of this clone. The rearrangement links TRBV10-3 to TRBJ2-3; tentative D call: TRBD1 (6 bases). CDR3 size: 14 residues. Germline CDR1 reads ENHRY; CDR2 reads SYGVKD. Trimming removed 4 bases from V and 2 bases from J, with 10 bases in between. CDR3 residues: CAISAGQPTDTQYF. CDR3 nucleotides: TGTGCCATCAGTGCCGGACAGCCCACAGATACGCAGTATTTT.

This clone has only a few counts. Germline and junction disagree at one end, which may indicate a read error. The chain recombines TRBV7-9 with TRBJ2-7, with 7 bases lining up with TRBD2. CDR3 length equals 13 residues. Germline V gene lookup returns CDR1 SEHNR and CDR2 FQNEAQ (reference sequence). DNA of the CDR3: TGTGCCAGCAGCAAAGGGGAGGGTTACGGGCAGTACTTC. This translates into CASSKGEGYGQYF.

The CDR3 spells CASSLFEIRDGGYEQYF. CDR3 coding DNA: TGTGCCAGCAGTTTATTCGAGATCCGGGACGGGGGCTACGAGCAGTACTTC. This chain links TRBV28 with TRBJ2-7; tentative D call: TRBD2 (6 bases). Germline V gene sequence: CDR1 MDHEN, CDR2 SYDVKM. V was shortened by 1 base and J by 3 bases, with 19 bases between the two germline ends. The CDR3 is 17 amino acids.

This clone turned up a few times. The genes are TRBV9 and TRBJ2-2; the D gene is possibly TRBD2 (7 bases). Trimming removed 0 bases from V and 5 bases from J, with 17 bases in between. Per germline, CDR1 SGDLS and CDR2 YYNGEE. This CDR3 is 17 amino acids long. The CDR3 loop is CASSVVAGAYGTGELFF. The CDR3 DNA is TGTGCCAGCAGCGTAGTGGCGGGGGCGTATGGGACCGGGGAGCTGTTTTTT.

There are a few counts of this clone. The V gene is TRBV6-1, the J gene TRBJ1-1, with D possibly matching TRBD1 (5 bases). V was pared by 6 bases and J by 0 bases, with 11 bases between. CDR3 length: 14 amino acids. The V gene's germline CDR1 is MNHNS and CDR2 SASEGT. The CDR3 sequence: CASREGPLNTEAFF. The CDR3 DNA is TGTGCCAGCAGGGAGGGGCCTTTGAACACTGAAGCTTTCTTT.

The CDR3 is CASNYGGELNSPLHF. For the CDR3, the DNA is TGTGCCAGCAATTACGGGGGAGAACTTAATTCACCCCTCCACTTT. V usage is TRBV25-1 and J usage is TRBJ1-6; the D gene is possibly TRBD1 (5 bases). V was clipped by 7 bases and J by 6 bases, with 16 bases between them. CDR3 length: 15 amino acids. Germline CDR1 reads MGHDK; CDR2 reads SYGVNS.

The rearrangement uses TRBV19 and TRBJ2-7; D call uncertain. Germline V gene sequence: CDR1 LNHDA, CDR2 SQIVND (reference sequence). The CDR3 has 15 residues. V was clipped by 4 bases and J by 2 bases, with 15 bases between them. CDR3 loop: CASSTPETPAYEQYF. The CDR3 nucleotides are TGTGCCAGTAGTACTCCCGAGACTCCAGCCTACGAGCAGTACTTC.

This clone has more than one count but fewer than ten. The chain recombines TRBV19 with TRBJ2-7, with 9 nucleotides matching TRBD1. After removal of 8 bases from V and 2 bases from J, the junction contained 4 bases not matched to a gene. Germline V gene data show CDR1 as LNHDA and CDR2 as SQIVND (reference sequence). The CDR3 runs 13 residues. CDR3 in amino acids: CASSGTGTYEQYF. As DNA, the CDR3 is TGTGCCAGTTCCGGGACAGGGACCTACGAGCAGTACTTC. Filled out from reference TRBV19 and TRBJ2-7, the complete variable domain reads DGGITQSPKYLFRKEGQNVTLSCEQNLNHDAMYWYRQDPGQGLRLIYYSQIVNDFQKGDIAEGYSVSREKKESFPLTVTSAQKNPTAFYLCASSGTGTYEQYFGPGTRLTVT.

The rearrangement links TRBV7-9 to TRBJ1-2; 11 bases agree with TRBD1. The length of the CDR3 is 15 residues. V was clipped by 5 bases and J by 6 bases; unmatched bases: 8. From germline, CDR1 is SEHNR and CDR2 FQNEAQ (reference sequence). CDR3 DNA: TGTGCCAGCAGCCTCCCGGACAGGGGGCTGGATGGCTACACCTTC. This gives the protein CASSLPDRGLDGYTF.

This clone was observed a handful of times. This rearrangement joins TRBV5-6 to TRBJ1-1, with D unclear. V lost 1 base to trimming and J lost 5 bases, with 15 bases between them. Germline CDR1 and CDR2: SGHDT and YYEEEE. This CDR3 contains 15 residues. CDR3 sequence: CASSLHPGGRTEAFF. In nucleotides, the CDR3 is TGTGCCAGCAGCTTGCACCCGGGAGGAAGGACTGAAGCTTTCTTT. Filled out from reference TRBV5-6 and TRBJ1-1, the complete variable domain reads DAGVTQSPTHLIKTRGQQVTLRCSPKSGHDTVSWYQQALGQGPQFIFQYYEEEERQRGNFPDRFSGHQFPNYSSELNVNALLLGDSALYLCASSLHPGGRTEAFFGQGTRLTVV.

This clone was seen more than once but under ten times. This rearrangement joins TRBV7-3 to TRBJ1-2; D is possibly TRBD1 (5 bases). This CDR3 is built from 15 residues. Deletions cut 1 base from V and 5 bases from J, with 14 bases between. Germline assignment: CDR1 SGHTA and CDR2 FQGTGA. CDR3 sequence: CASSLNGGTGYGYTF. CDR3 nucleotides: TGTGCCAGCAGCTTAAATGGAGGGACTGGATATGGCTACACCTTC.

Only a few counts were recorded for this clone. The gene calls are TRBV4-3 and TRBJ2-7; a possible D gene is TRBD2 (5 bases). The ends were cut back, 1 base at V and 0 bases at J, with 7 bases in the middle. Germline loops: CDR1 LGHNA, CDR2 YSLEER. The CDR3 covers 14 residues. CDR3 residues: CASSQARGSYEQYF. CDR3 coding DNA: TGCGCCAGCAGCCAAGCTCGGGGCTCCTACGAGCAGTACTTC.

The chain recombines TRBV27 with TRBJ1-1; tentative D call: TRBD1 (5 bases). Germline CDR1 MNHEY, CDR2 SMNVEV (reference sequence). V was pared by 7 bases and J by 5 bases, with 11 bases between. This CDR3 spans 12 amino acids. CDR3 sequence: CASMPGGTEAFF. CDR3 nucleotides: TGTGCCAGCATGCCCGGGGGGACTGAAGCTTTCTTT.

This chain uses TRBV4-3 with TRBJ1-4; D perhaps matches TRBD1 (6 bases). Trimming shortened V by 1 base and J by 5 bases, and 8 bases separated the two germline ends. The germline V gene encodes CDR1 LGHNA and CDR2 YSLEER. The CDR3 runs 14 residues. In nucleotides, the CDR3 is TGCGCCAGCAGCCAAGGAACAGGGAATGAAAAACTGTTTTTT. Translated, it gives CASSQGTGNEKLFF.

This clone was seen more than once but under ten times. In nucleotides, the CDR3 is TGCAGTGCGGATCGGGGTGAGCAGTTCTTC. Amino acids: CSADRGEQFF. V is TRBV20-1 and J is TRBJ2-1, with D possibly matching TRBD2 (5 bases). Germline V CDR1 and CDR2: DFQATT, SNEGSKA (reference sequence). The V and J ends lost 6 bases and 9 bases respectively, with 9 bases between them. This CDR3 comprises 10 residues.